Following are 10 T cell receptor beta chains from one sample sequenced in a study of patients and donors after allogeneic stem cell transplantation. TCRdb independently ran MiXCR on the RT-PCR reads; one entry per CDR3 protein. The sample lists hundreds of thousands of distinct CDR3 sequences, around an eighth occurring once. Material: blood, either unsorted or a sorted T cell fraction (not recorded which). All receptors come from a human donor who was either an allogeneic HSCT recipient or a stem cell or donor lymphocyte infusion donor (not recorded which). It is not recorded whose cells these are; they may come from a transplant donor.

In this sample, this clonotype turned up a few times. The J gene is TRBJ2-5, the V gene TRBV12-3 or TRBV12-4; 7 bases agree with TRBD1. The CDR3 sequence is 14 residues long. Trimming at V came to 5 bases and at J to 7 bases, leaving 10 bases not matched to a gene. The CDR3 bases are TGTGCCAGCAGTCCCCGACAGGGTGGCGCGACCCAGTACTTC. As protein: CASSPRQGGATQYF.

This clonotype showed up many times. J is TRBJ2-7 and V is TRBV3-1; 11 bases match TRBD2. Looked up from germline, CDR1 is LGHDT and CDR2 is YNNKEL (reference sequence). The CDR3 totals 19 residues. Unmatched junction bases numbered 14, after V lost 4 bases and J lost 0 bases. CDR3: CASSPSAGLAAKSSYEQYF. The CDR3 nucleotides are TGTGCCAGCAGCCCTTCTGCGGGACTAGCGGCCAAAAGCTCCTACGAGCAGTACTTC.

This clonotype was observed a handful of times. V is TRBV4-1 and J is TRBJ2-1; D gene unclear. This CDR3 has 14 amino acids. V was trimmed by 1 base and J by 5 bases, leaving 9 bases between them. Germline CDR1 and CDR2: MGHRA and YSYEKL. In DNA form, the CDR3 reads TGCGCCAGCAGCCAAGCCGGCACAAACAATGAGCAGTTCTTC. Encoded protein: CASSQAGTNNEQFF.

This chain links TRBV19 with TRBJ1-5; a weak D match, TRBD1 (5 bases). V was trimmed by 3 bases and J by 6 bases, leaving 15 bases between them. The germline CDR1 and CDR2 sequences are LNHDA and SQIVND (reference sequence). This CDR3 has 15 amino acids. In DNA, the CDR3 is TGTGCCAGTAGTATCCGGATAGGGGACGGTCAGCCCCAGCATTTT. Its translation is CASSIRIGDGQPQHF.

This clonotype has a handful of counts. V usage is TRBV27 and J usage is TRBJ2-3; 8 nucleotides agree with TRBD2. J was trimmed by 4 bases and V by 1 base; bases with no gene match: 4. Germline assignment: CDR1 MNHEY and CDR2 SMNVEV (reference sequence). The CDR3 totals 15 residues. CDR3 sequence reads: CASSLYRGGADTQYF. The CDR3 bases are TGTGCCAGCAGTTTATATCGGGGGGGCGCAGATACGCAGTATTTT.

The J gene is TRBJ1-1, the V gene TRBV20-1, with D perhaps matching TRBD1 (6 bases). This CDR3 has 15 residues. Trimming removed 0 bases from V and 3 bases from J, with 14 bases in between. Germline values: CDR1 DFQATT, CDR2 SNEGSKA (reference sequence). The CDR3 loop is CSARDQEGGDTEAFF. Written as DNA, the CDR3 is TGCAGTGCTAGAGACCAAGAGGGGGGGGACACTGAAGCTTTCTTT.

In its sample, this clonotype was seen a few times. The chain joins TRBV10-3 to TRBJ2-3, with D possibly being TRBD1 (6 bases). CDR3 length equals 14 residues. Trimming cost V 6 bases and J 0 bases, with 10 bases left between them. CDR1 ENHRY and CDR2 SYGVKD come from the germline V gene. The CDR3 DNA reads TGTGCCATCAGCGGGGACACCAGCACAGATACGCAGTATTTT. Encoded protein: CAISGDTSTDTQYF.

The chain links TRBV30 to TRBJ1-6; the D gene is possibly TRBD1 (6 bases). Germline V CDR1 and CDR2: GTSNPN, SVGIG (reference sequence). This CDR3 comprises 13 residues. V was shortened by 1 base and J by 9 bases, with 10 bases between the two germline ends. CDR3 sequence (DNA): TGTGCCTGGAGTGCAGGGGCTGTTTCACCCCTCCACTTT. Its protein is CAWSAGAVSPLHF.

The chain couples TRBV7-2 to TRBJ1-2; D not certain. This CDR3 spans 12 amino acids. The V end lost 1 base, the J end lost 8 bases, and 8 bases lay between the germline ends. Germline CDR1 SGHTA, CDR2 FQGNSA. The CDR3 is CASSLVAQGYTF. CDR3 DNA sequence: TGTGCCAGCAGCTTAGTGGCACAAGGCTACACCTTC.

The V gene is TRBV5-1, the J gene TRBJ2-3; 8 bases line up with TRBD1. Germline assignment: CDR1 SGHRS and CDR2 YFSETQ. CDR3 length equals 16 residues. V lost 4 bases to trimming and J lost 0 bases; unmatched junction nucleotides: 7. CDR3 residues: CASSTGQGSSTDTQYF. CDR3 nucleotide sequence: TGCGCCAGCAGCACCGGACAGGGCTCTAGCACAGATACGCAGTATTTT. Looking up the rest from reference TRBV5-1 and TRBJ2-3 gives the full variable domain: KAGVTQTPRYLIKTRGQQVTLSCSPISGHRSVSWYQQTPGQGLQFLFEYFSETQRNKGNFPGRFSGRQFSNSRSEMNVSTLELGDSALYLCASSTGQGSSTDTQYFGPGTRLTVL.